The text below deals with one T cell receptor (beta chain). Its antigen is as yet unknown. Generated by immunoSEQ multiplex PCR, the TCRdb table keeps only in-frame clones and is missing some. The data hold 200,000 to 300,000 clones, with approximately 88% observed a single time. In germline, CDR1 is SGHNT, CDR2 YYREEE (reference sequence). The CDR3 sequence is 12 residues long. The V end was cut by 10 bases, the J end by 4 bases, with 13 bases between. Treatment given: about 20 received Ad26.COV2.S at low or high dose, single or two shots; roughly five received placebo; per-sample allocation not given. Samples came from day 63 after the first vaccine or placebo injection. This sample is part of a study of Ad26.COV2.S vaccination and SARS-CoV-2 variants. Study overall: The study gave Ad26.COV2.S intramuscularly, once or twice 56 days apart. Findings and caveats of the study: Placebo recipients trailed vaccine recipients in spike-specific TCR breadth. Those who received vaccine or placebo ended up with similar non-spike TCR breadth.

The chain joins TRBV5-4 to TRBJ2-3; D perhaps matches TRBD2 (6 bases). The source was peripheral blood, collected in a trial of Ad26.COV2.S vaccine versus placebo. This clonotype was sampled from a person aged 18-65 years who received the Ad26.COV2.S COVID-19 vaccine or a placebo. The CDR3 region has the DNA TGTGCCGTCGGGGGAGAGGCAGATACGCAGTATTTT. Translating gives CAVGGEADTQYF.